This T cell receptor beta chain was observed in a study of identical twins. Study observations and caveats: Where out-of-frame alpha sequences were twin-shared, they showed excess low generation probability.

TCRdb re-derived calls from the 5' RACE reads in MiXCR, one entry per CDR3 protein. The sample includes about 900,000 distinct CDR3 sequences, roughly an eighth seen only once; the top ten take around 1.5%. In the case of this clonotype: What it binds is unknown.

The sample was also reused in another study, on yellow fever vaccine responses in identical twins.

This sequence originates from a woman aged 18-29 years in good health. Input material: PBMCs.

CDR3 in amino acids: CASSLKVGEAFF. The CDR3, as DNA: TGTGCCAGCAGTTTAAAGGTCGGTGAAGCTTTCTTT. The chain combines TRBV12-3 or TRBV12-4 with TRBJ1-1; D not certain. This CDR3 has 12 amino acids. Trimming pared 2 bases from V and 7 bases from J, leaving 8 bases between.